These 26 T cell receptor beta chains came from one sample sequenced in a study of control samples from healthy donors and cancer patients. TCRdb's copy holds only in-frame clones and misses some; the assay was immunoSEQ multiplex PCR. The table includes 150,000 to 200,000 clones, around nine tenths detected once. Sequenced material: blood. These receptors were collected from a man aged 25 to 40 in good health.

The rearrangement uses TRBV15 and TRBJ2-3, with D maybe TRBD1 (6 bases). Germline loops: CDR1 LNHNV, CDR2 YYDKDF (reference sequence). V lost 5 bases, J lost 8 bases, and 20 bases lay in between. There are 15 residues in the CDR3. Here the CDR3 DNA reads TGTGCCACCAGCGCTCCGGGACAAGGTTTACGTACGCAGTATTTT. Protein sequence: CATSAPGQGLRTQYF.

The chain employs TRBV9 and TRBJ2-3; D is possibly TRBD2 (7 bases). This CDR3 contains 15 residues. In germline, CDR1 is SGDLS, CDR2 YYNGEE. V was clipped by 4 bases and J by 0 bases, with 12 bases between them. CDR3 protein: CASSSSGTSTDTQYF. The DNA of the CDR3 is TGTGCCAGCAGCTCAAGCGGGACAAGCACAGATACGCAGTATTTT.

The chain recombines TRBV11-1 with TRBJ1-1; D is unresolved. This CDR3 comprises 11 residues. V gave up 1 base and J gave up 8 bases, with 5 bases separating them. Germline V lookup: CDR1 SGHAT, CDR2 FQDESV (reference sequence). The CDR3 region is CASSLVAEAFF. In DNA form, the CDR3 reads TGTGCCAGCAGCTTAGTGGCAGAAGCTTTCTTT. The full variable domain, with the rest looked up from reference TRBV11-1 and TRBJ1-1, is EAEVAQSPRYKITEKSQAVAFWCDPISGHATLYWYRQILGQGPELLVQFQDESVVDDSQLPKDRFSAERLKGVDSTLKIQPAELGDSAMYLCASSLVAEAFFGQGTRLTVV.

V is TRBV11-2 and J is TRBJ1-2, with D hard to call. V lost 1 base to trimming and J lost 1 base, with 7 bases between them. The CDR3 has 14 amino acids. Germline CDR1 is SGHAT and CDR2 is FQNNGV. CDR3 loop: CASSLAGFNYGYTF. Here the CDR3 DNA reads TGTGCCAGCAGCTTAGCGGGCTTTAACTATGGCTACACCTTC.

V gene TRBV10-3 combines with J gene TRBJ1-1; D not certain. This CDR3 contains 14 residues. V gave up 5 bases and J gave up 1 base, with 11 bases separating them. Looked up from germline, CDR1 is ENHRY and CDR2 is SYGVKD. The CDR3 reads CAISRGQRNTEAFF. Here the CDR3 DNA reads TGTGCCATCAGTAGAGGGCAACGGAACACTGAAGCTTTCTTT.

On this clone itself: The sample has other DNA sequences that encode this CDR3 too. The chain joins TRBV25-1 to TRBJ2-1; 8 nucleotides agree with TRBD2. V lost 3 bases, J lost 4 bases, and 5 bases stayed unmatched. The CDR3 length is 15 residues. The germline V gene has CDR1 MGHDK and CDR2 SYGVNS. CDR3 protein: CASSDIAGSYNEQFF. As DNA, the CDR3 is TGTGCCAGCAGTGATATAGCGGGATCATACAATGAGCAGTTCTTC.

On this clone: The sample has other DNA sequences that encode this CDR3 too. This rearrangement joins TRBV6-5 to TRBJ2-3; D is unclear. Germline assignment: CDR1 MNHEY and CDR2 SVGAGI. Between the trimmed V and J ends, which lost 2 bases and 6 bases, there was a span of 3 bases. This CDR3 comprises 11 residues. The CDR3 is CASSYLDTQYF. In nucleotides, the CDR3 is TGTGCCAGCAGTTACCTCGATACGCAGTATTTT.

The chain couples TRBV7-9 to TRBJ2-4; a weak D match, TRBD1 (6 bases). This CDR3 spans 13 amino acids. V shed 3 bases and J shed 7 bases, with 10 bases lying between them. The germline CDR1 and CDR2 sequences are SEHNR and FQNEAQ (reference sequence). The CDR3 DNA reads as TGTGCCAGCAGCTTGCCCAGGGGTAACATTCAGTACTTC. Its protein is CASSLPRGNIQYF. Full variable domain (outside the CDR3, taken from reference TRBV7-9 and TRBJ2-4): DTGVSQNPRHKITKRGQNVTFRCDPISEHNRLYWYRQTLGQGPEFLTYFQNEAQLEKSRLLSDRFSAERPKGSFSTLEIQRTEQGDSAMYLCASSLPRGNIQYFGAGTRLSVL.

The chain has TRBV7-9 and TRBJ2-3; 9 nucleotides line up with TRBD2. From germline, CDR1 is SEHNR and CDR2 FQNEAQ (reference sequence). This CDR3 has 18 amino acids. V gave up 5 bases and J gave up 3 bases; unmatched junction bases: 15. The CDR3, as DNA: TGTGCCAGCAGCCCCTTAGCGGGAGCGAGGGCGGCGACAGATACGCAGTATTTT. This translates into CASSPLAGARAATDTQYF. The variable domain in full, completed from reference TRBV7-9 and TRBJ2-3, reads DTGVSQNPRHKITKRGQNVTFRCDPISEHNRLYWYRQTLGQGPEFLTYFQNEAQLEKSRLLSDRFSAERPKGSFSTLEIQRTEQGDSAMYLCASSPLAGARAATDTQYFGPGTRLTVL.

This clone was detected only a few times. The rearrangement joins TRBV3-1 (or the pseudogene TRBV3-2) to TRBJ1-3; D unresolved. V was pared by 1 base and J by 2 bases, with 15 bases between. Germline V gives CDR1 LGHDT, CDR2 YNNKEL (reference sequence). The length of the CDR3 is 17 residues. Here the CDR3 DNA reads TGTGCCAGCAGCCAAGGTCGACCCCAAACGGCTGGAAACACCATATATTTT. Protein: CASSQGRPQTAGNTIYF.

The chain recombines TRBV15 with TRBJ1-2; the D is unclear. Trimming removed 5 bases from V and 4 bases from J, with 14 bases in between. The germline CDR1 and CDR2 sequences are LNHNV and YYDKDF (reference sequence). The CDR3 is made up of 14 amino acids. The CDR3 DNA reads as TGTGCCACCAGCCCTCAAGGGAGTAGCTATGGCTACACCTTC. It encodes CATSPQGSSYGYTF.

Here the CDR3 reads CASSAGTGGSGELFF. The CDR3 DNA reads TGCGCCAGCAGCGCCGGGACAGGGGGATCCGGGGAGCTGTTTTTT. The V and J genes are TRBV5-1 and TRBJ2-2, with 11 nucleotides matching TRBD1. Germline trimming cut 4 bases from V and 6 bases from J; bases unmatched to any gene: 5. Germline values: CDR1 SGHRS, CDR2 YFSETQ. The CDR3 covers 15 residues.

V and J are TRBV7-9 and TRBJ1-2, with unresolved D. Germline V gene sequence: CDR1 SEHNR, CDR2 FQNEAQ (reference sequence). V was shortened by 1 base and J by 2 bases, with 11 bases between the two germline ends. The CDR3 is 15 amino acids. CDR3 in amino acids: CASSLEEGENYGYTF. The DNA for the CDR3 is TGTGCCAGCAGCTTAGAAGAGGGAGAAAACTATGGCTACACCTTC.

The CDR3 sequence is CASSLMDKRTGELFF. The CDR3, as DNA: TGCGCCAGCAGCTTAATGGACAAACGTACCGGGGAGCTGTTTTTT. The J gene is TRBJ2-2, the V gene TRBV5-1; TRBD1 is a possible D gene (5 bases). CDR1 is SGHRS and CDR2 is YFSETQ in the germline V gene. The CDR3 runs to 15 residues. Trimming removed 2 bases at V and 5 bases at J, with 13 bases between.

This clone appeared a single time. The genes are TRBV7-9 and TRBJ1-5; TRBD1 matches at 9 bases. After removal of 7 bases from V and 4 bases from J, the junction contained 5 bases not matched to a gene. In germline, CDR1 is SEHNR, CDR2 FQNEAQ (reference sequence). This CDR3 region has 14 residues. CDR3 sequence reads: CASTPGQGNQPQHF. CDR3 in DNA: TGTGCCAGCACCCCGGGACAGGGTAATCAGCCCCAGCATTTT.

The chain employs TRBV28 and TRBJ1-4; D not resolved. The CDR3 runs 15 residues. The germline CDR1 and CDR2 sequences are MDHEN and SYDVKM. V was clipped by 5 bases and J by 0 bases, with 10 bases between them. This chain's CDR3 is CASSLEIATNEKLFF. In DNA form, the CDR3 reads TGTGCCAGCAGTCTCGAAATTGCAACTAATGAAAAACTGTTTTTT.

This chain's CDR3 is CASSLGPTSYSNQPQHF. The CDR3, as DNA: TGTGCCAGCAGCTTAGGTCCGACATCCTATAGCAATCAGCCCCAGCATTTT. The genes are TRBV7-2 and TRBJ1-5; no clear D gene. Germline loops: CDR1 SGHTA, CDR2 FQGNSA. V was shortened by 1 base and J by 0 bases, with 13 bases between the two germline ends. The CDR3 contains 17 residues.

The V and J genes are TRBV7-3 and TRBJ1-2, with no clear D. CDR1 is SGHTA and CDR2 is FQGTGA in the germline V gene. The germline V and J ends were trimmed by 2 bases and 4 bases, with 8 bases remaining between them. The CDR3 spans 13 residues. The CDR3 DNA is TGTGCCAGCAGCTTAGGAGGTGCCTATGGCTACACCTTC. Its translation: CASSLGGAYGYTF.

The chain is built from TRBV5-4 and TRBJ2-7, with D perhaps being TRBD1 or TRBD2 (5 bases each). The V end lost 4 bases, the J end lost 2 bases, and 10 bases lay between the germline ends. The V gene's germline CDR1 is SGHNT and CDR2 YYREEE (reference sequence). The CDR3 covers 13 residues. CDR3: CASSPEGPYEQYF. The DNA for the CDR3 is TGTGCCAGCAGCCCCGAGGGACCCTACGAGCAGTACTTC.

This clone occurred once. The chain uses TRBV2 and TRBJ1-1, with 8 nucleotides matching TRBD1. This CDR3 is 15 amino acids long. V lost 6 bases to trimming and J lost 5 bases; unmatched junction nucleotides: 11. Germline V gene lookup returns CDR1 SNHLY and CDR2 FYNNEI. The CDR3 coding sequence is TGTGCCAGCAGATCTCGGACAGGGAAACGAACTGAAGCTTTCTTT. It is translated as CASRSRTGKRTEAFF.

V gene TRBV28 combines with J gene TRBJ2-7, with 8 bases aligning to TRBD1. Looked up from germline, CDR1 is MDHEN and CDR2 is SYDVKM. The CDR3 runs 13 residues. After removal of 5 bases from V and 3 bases from J, the junction contained 3 bases not matched to a gene. CDR3 DNA sequence: TGTGCCAGCAGTACAGGGGGGAGCTACGAGCAGTACTTC. It is translated as CASSTGGSYEQYF.

Concerning this clone: This sample includes further DNA sequences coding for the same CDR3. The rearrangement uses TRBV11-3 and TRBJ2-2; 7 bases are shared with TRBD1. The V gene end was trimmed by 9 bases and the J gene end by 4 bases; junction bases not matched to a gene: 8. CDR1 is SGHNT and CDR2 is YENEEA in the germline V gene. This CDR3 comprises 14 residues. Written as DNA, the CDR3 is TGTGCCAGTAGTTATACAGGGGTCACCGGGGAGCTGTTTTTT. Translated, it gives CASSYTGVTGELFF. Filled out from reference TRBV11-3 and TRBJ2-2, the complete variable domain reads EAGVVQSPRYKIIEKKQPVAFWCNPISGHNTLYWYLQNLGQGPELLIRYENEEAVDDSQLPKDRFSAERLKGVDSTLKIQPAELGDSAVYLCASSYTGVTGELFFGEGSRLTVL.

In its sample, this clone was seen a few times. This chain joins TRBV7-8 and TRBJ2-2, with 10 bases that match TRBD1. Germline lookup yields CDR1 SGHVS and CDR2 FQNEAQ. V lost 7 bases to trimming and J lost 7 bases; unmatched junction nucleotides: 6. The CDR3 loop spans 14 amino acids. The CDR3 DNA follows: TGTGCCAGCACCCGGACAGGGGGATTCGGGGAGCTGTTTTTT. Translation: CASTRTGGFGELFF.

The chain is built from TRBV5-4 and TRBJ2-5; the D gene is possibly TRBD2 (5 bases). Germline-derived CDR1 and CDR2 are SGHNT and YYREEE (reference sequence). The CDR3 is 15 residues long. Deletions cut 4 bases from V and 7 bases from J, with 20 bases between. The CDR3 here is CASSPTSGSLGTQYF. The CDR3, as DNA: TGTGCCAGCAGCCCGACCTCGGGGAGCCTGGGGACCCAGTACTTC.

The chain combines TRBV5-1 with TRBJ1-1; no clear D. Germline CDR1 is SGHRS and CDR2 is YFSETQ. This CDR3 has 12 residues. Trimming cost V 7 bases and J 11 bases, with 18 bases left between them. In DNA form, the CDR3 reads TGCGCCAGCTTTGAAGATGATCTAGTGGCTTTCTTT. Translation: CASFEDDLVAFF.

The rearrangement uses TRBV5-1 and TRBJ2-4; 9 bases are a match to TRBD2. Germline loops: CDR1 SGHRS, CDR2 YFSETQ. The CDR3 loop spans 14 amino acids. V shed 0 bases and J 5 bases; nucleotides not matched to a gene: 0. CDR3 in amino acids: CASSLVAGENIQYF. The CDR3 nucleotides read TGCGCCAGCAGCTTGGTAGCGGGGGAAAACATTCAGTACTTC.